These T cell receptor beta chains were read from a single sample in a study of T cell repertoires in cytomegalovirus infection. Using its own MiXCR run on the reads, TCRdb lists one record per CDR3 protein. The top ten clones hold roughly a tenth of a sample with around 450,000 distinct CDR3 sequences, 11% of them seen once. Sequences were obtained from PBMCs. These receptors were taken from a human donor in good health (CMV status not recorded). Some clones in this sample may be carry-over from other donors' samples. The CDR3 runs from the conserved cysteine through the conserved F or W.

v_call cdr3_aa
TRBV9 CASSGDLLTEAFF
TRBV11-1 CASSSGGLAGPYNEQFF
TRBV29-1 CSVAKVLDTEAFF
TRBV4-2 CASSQVGGNTGELFF
TRBV7-2 CASSPTRNTEAFF
TRBV6-1 CASSAGSFSYEQYF
TRBV10-2 CASSYRTSYGYTF
TRBV6-1 CASTSRQIGEKLFF
TRBV25-1 CASSVGAAGAFF
TRBV20-1 CSVPGLRTDTQYF
TRBV20-1 CSAQTPTYEQYF
TRBV20-1 CSVRTGEYLGYTF
TRBV12-3/TRBV12-4 CASRNPPGTEAFF
TRBV7-8 CASSSDSNTEAFF
TRBV6-5 CASSYHEAPEAFF
TRBV3-1 CASSRGGRVNNEQFF
TRBV6-1 CASAPGQGYEQYF
TRBV6-5 CASRRGGGETQYF
TRBV19 CASSTTGDTNEKLFF
TRBV19 CASSIAGTPSYNEQFF
TRBV7-2 CASSLDGNRGETQYF
TRBV28 CASSLLRGPVGYTF
TRBV28 CAHSGTLDTQYF
TRBV2 CASSEAQGQGARNEQFF
TRBV7-2 CASSLGQGVSNQPQHF
TRBV6-2/TRBV6-3 CASSPTYPRGPYYNEQFF
TRBV7-2 CASSLVEVSSGNTIYF
TRBV19 CASSIGVSNQPQHF
TRBV12-3/TRBV12-4 CASRTEPQETQYF
TRBV7-8 CASSFIRTGGEGDTEAFF
TRBV24-1 CATSDPSGRYNEQFF
TRBV5-1 CASSLAAGTGGYTF
TRBV5-4 CASSFALATDTQYF
TRBV6-6 CASSYEGQFF
TRBV29-1 CSVEGRSGYTF
TRBV9 CASSVFQTNTGELFF
TRBV20-1 CSAKDRGYEQYF
TRBV27 CASSPQGWRSNQPQHF
TRBV9 CASSPMDSTHYNEQFF
TRBV6-6 CASSYEAGTGVYEQYF